These 20 T cell receptor beta chains originate from one sample sequenced in a study of shared clonotypes between healthy human individuals. Sequencing used immunoSEQ multiplex PCR; TCRdb keeps in-frame clones, though not all of them. There are roughly 1 million clones in the sample; more than 60% occur only once, and over 1.3% lies in the top ten. Sequencing used memory CD4+ T cells sorted from blood. Subset specified: CD45RA-negative fraction. The source of these receptors is a man younger than 35 in good health.

The V call is TRBV18, the J call TRBJ2-2; TRBD2 aligns across 8 bases. After removal of 4 bases from V and 4 bases from J, the junction contained 2 bases not matched to a gene. The V gene's germline CDR1 is KGHSH and CDR2 LQKENI. The CDR3 extends over 14 amino acids. In nucleotides, the CDR3 is TGTGCCAGCTCACGCAGCGGGAGCACCGGGGAGCTGTTTTTT. Translated: CASSRSGSTGELFF.

The CDR3 protein is CASSYGQPSNQPQHF. The CDR3 nucleotides are TGTGCCAGCAGTTACGGGCAGCCTAGCAATCAGCCCCAGCATTTT. V is TRBV6-6 and J is TRBJ1-5; D unclear. V lost 2 bases, J lost 0 bases, and 8 bases lay in between. Germline V gene data show CDR1 as MNHNY and CDR2 as SVGAGI (reference sequence). This CDR3 comprises 15 residues.

The gene calls are TRBV2 and TRBJ2-3; D gene ambiguous. Germline CDR1 SNHLY, CDR2 FYNNEI. This CDR3 spans 12 amino acids. Trimming took off 6 bases at V and 3 bases at J, with 7 bases between the two ends. This CDR3 is CASRPQTDTQYF. CDR3 DNA sequence: TGTGCCAGCAGGCCGCAAACAGATACGCAGTATTTT.

This clone occurred a few times. The genes are TRBV18 and TRBJ1-1; TRBD1 agrees at 7 bases. The junction had 5 bases not matched to a gene; V was cut back by 6 bases and J by 1 base. The CDR3 length is 14 residues. Germline values: CDR1 KGHSH, CDR2 LQKENI. The CDR3 sequence is CASSGDRQNTEAFF. The CDR3 DNA follows: TGTGCCAGCTCGGGGGACAGACAGAACACTGAAGCTTTCTTT.

DNA of the CDR3: TGTGCCAGCAGCCGGACAGTCACCTACGAGCAGTACTTC. This gives the protein CASSRTVTYEQYF. The chain uses TRBV11-1 and TRBJ2-7; TRBD1 might be the D (6 bases). V lost 5 bases and J lost 2, with 10 bases in between. The CDR3 sequence is 13 residues long. Germline V lookup: CDR1 SGHAT, CDR2 FQDESV (reference sequence).

This clone was detected only a few times. The chain joins TRBV5-1 to TRBJ1-2; TRBD1 agrees at 11 bases. From germline, CDR1 is SGHRS and CDR2 YFSETQ. The CDR3 totals 14 residues. The V segment lost 2 bases and the J segment 7 bases; nucleotides outside the gene matches: 4. The CDR3 protein is CASSFDGQGAGYTF. DNA for the CDR3: TGCGCCAGCAGCTTTGACGGACAGGGGGCTGGCTACACCTTC.

This chain joins TRBV10-3 and TRBJ1-6; D is ambiguous. The CDR3 has 13 amino acids. Germline assignment: CDR1 ENHRY and CDR2 SYGVKD. Trimming removed 3 bases at V and 6 bases at J, with 6 bases between. In DNA, the CDR3 is TGTGCCATCAGTGATATGATTAATTCACCCCTCCACTTT. Protein product: CAISDMINSPLHF.

V is TRBV29-1 and J is TRBJ2-3; 13 bases map to TRBD2. Germline V gene data show CDR1 as SQVTM and CDR2 as ANQGSEA. This CDR3 has 15 amino acids. V was clipped by 5 bases and J by 1 base; unmatched bases: 3. CDR3 sequence: CSVRGLAGRTDTQYF. The DNA of the CDR3 is TGCAGCGTTCGGGGACTAGCGGGGCGCACAGATACGCAGTATTTT.

The CDR3 nucleotides are TGCGCCAGCAGCCAACTCGGGACAGCCGGGGAGCTGTTTTTT. It is translated as CASSQLGTAGELFF. The chain combines TRBV4-1 with TRBJ2-2; TRBD1 aligns across 7 bases. Trimming took 2 bases from V and 6 from J; bases not matched to a gene: 3. Germline V gene sequence: CDR1 MGHRA, CDR2 YSYEKL. The CDR3 extends over 14 amino acids.

The chain carries TRBV7-9 and TRBJ1-1; possible D gene TRBD1, 5 bases. Trimming stripped 6 bases from V and 1 base from J, with 9 bases between. This CDR3 is built from 13 residues. Germline V gene data show CDR1 as SEHNR and CDR2 as FQNEAQ (reference sequence). This chain's CDR3 is CASSKQENTEAFF. In DNA form, the CDR3 reads TGTGCCAGCAGTAAACAGGAGAACACTGAAGCTTTCTTT.

The chain employs TRBV7-9 and TRBJ2-1; D possibly corresponds to TRBD1 (6 bases). V was cut by 5 bases and J by 9 bases, with 20 bases left in between. Germline V lookup: CDR1 SEHNR, CDR2 FQNEAQ (reference sequence). CDR3 length equals 15 residues. CDR3 DNA: TGTGCCAGCAGCAAAGTTTTAGGGGGAGTAATTGAGCAGTTCTTC. Translating gives CASSKVLGGVIEQFF.

This clone was seen a single time. Other DNA variants within this sample encode the same CDR3. The CDR3 loop reads CASSSGTGWTGELFF. DNA of the CDR3: TGCGCCAGCAGCTCCGGGACAGGGTGGACCGGGGAGCTGTTTTTT. V gene TRBV5-1 combines with J gene TRBJ2-2, with 9 bases fitting TRBD1. Germline loops: CDR1 SGHRS, CDR2 YFSETQ. The CDR3 consists of 15 residues. J was trimmed by 5 bases and V by 3 bases; bases with no gene match: 5.

V usage is TRBV13 and J usage is TRBJ2-5; 9 bases line up with TRBD2. Germline values: CDR1 PRHDT, CDR2 FYEKMQ (reference sequence). With V trimmed by 5 bases and J by 3 bases, 13 bases remained unmatched. The CDR3 spans 17 residues. This CDR3 is CASSTGLASPTEETQYF. The CDR3 bases are TGTGCCAGCAGCACCGGACTAGCGAGTCCCACCGAAGAGACCCAGTACTTC.

V and J are TRBV18 and TRBJ1-6; TRBD1 agrees at 9 bases. CDR1 and CDR2 (germline): KGHSH, LQKENI. The trim removed 2 bases at V and 7 bases at J, leaving 9 bases unmatched. The CDR3 runs 17 residues. The CDR3 protein is CASSPTPLGQGNSPLHF. The CDR3 region has the DNA TGTGCCAGCTCACCAACTCCCCTGGGACAGGGAAATTCACCCCTCCACTTT.

J is TRBJ1-3 and V is TRBV5-1; maybe TRBD1 (5 bases). The CDR3 has 17 residues. V lost 0 bases and J lost 4, with 17 bases in between. Germline CDR1 reads SGHRS; CDR2 reads YFSETQ. CDR3 sequence reads: CASSLASGSGTGNTIYF. CDR3 nucleotides: TGCGCCAGCAGCTTGGCGTCAGGGAGCGGAACAGGAAACACCATATATTTT.

The J gene is TRBJ2-3, the V gene TRBV2, with TRBD2 matching 10 bases. V was clipped by 8 bases and J by 0 bases; unmatched bases: 2. This CDR3 region has 14 residues. Germline V gene data show CDR1 as SNHLY and CDR2 as FYNNEI. The chain's CDR3 is CASQLAGSTDTQYF. The CDR3 DNA is TGTGCCAGCCAACTAGCGGGAAGCACAGATACGCAGTATTTT.

The chain has TRBV5-6 and TRBJ1-2, with D maybe TRBD1 (5 bases). Germline V CDR1 and CDR2: SGHDT, YYEEEE. With 6 bases removed from V and 6 bases from J, the gap between germline ends came to 18 bases. There are 14 residues in the CDR3. Written as DNA, the CDR3 is TGTGCCAGCACCAGCCCTCTCCCAGGGAATGGCTACACCTTC. Protein: CASTSPLPGNGYTF.

This chain links TRBV7-2 with TRBJ2-2, with 12 bases aligning to TRBD2. Germline CDR1 SGHTA, CDR2 FQGNSA. The ends lost 3 bases at V and 6 bases at J; junction bases unmatched: 5. This CDR3 is built from 16 residues. The CDR3 coding sequence is TGTGCCAGCAGCTTCCTAGCGGGAGGGCCAGCCGGGGAGCTGTTTTTT. It translates to CASSFLAGGPAGELFF.

The V gene is TRBV30, the J gene TRBJ2-2; no definite D call. V lost 1 base and J 7 bases, leaving 10 bases between the germline ends. Looked up from germline, CDR1 is GTSNPN and CDR2 is SVGIG (reference sequence). The CDR3 runs 13 residues. In DNA form, the CDR3 reads TGTGCCTGGAGTGCTAAACGGAGCGGGGAGCTGTTTTTT. It codes for CAWSAKRSGELFF.

V usage is TRBV6-5 and J usage is TRBJ2-7, with 14 positions matching TRBD2. CDR1 is MNHEY, CDR2 SVGAGI, per germline. The CDR3 contains 14 residues. The V segment lost 5 bases and the J segment 5 bases; nucleotides outside the gene matches: 2. The CDR3 DNA is TGTGCCAGCAGTGGGACTAGCGGGAGCCACGAGCAGTACTTC. As protein: CASSGTSGSHEQYF.